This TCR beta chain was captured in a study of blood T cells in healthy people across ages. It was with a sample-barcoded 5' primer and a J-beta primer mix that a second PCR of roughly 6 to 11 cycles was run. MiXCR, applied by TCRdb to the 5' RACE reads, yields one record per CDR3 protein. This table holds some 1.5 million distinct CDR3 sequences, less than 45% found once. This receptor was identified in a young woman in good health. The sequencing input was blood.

Written as DNA, the CDR3 is TGCGCCAGCAGCTCACAGGGCTCACTCTACAATGAGCAGTTCTTC. Protein product: CASSSQGSLYNEQFF. The chain links TRBV5-1 to TRBJ2-1; D is possibly TRBD1 (6 bases). The V and J ends lost 3 bases and 3 bases respectively, with 13 bases between them. CDR1 is SGHRS and CDR2 is YFSETQ in the germline V gene. The CDR3 loop spans 15 amino acids.